This T cell receptor beta chain was sequenced for a study of T-cell reconstitution after alpha-beta-depleted transplantation in children. Overall study findings and caveats: Reported findings indicate that, about two months after transplant, alpha-beta T cells came from several hundred expanded clones, which were derived from non-depleted graft cells.

This clonotype was picked up a small number of times. The antigen is unknown. CDR1 is MGHRA and CDR2 is YSYEKL in the germline V gene. V lost 1 base, J lost 3 bases, and 7 bases lay in between. The CDR3 runs to 13 residues. The TCRbeta library was prepared with unique molecular identifiers. TCRdb analysed the PCR reads with MiXCR anew, one entry per CDR3 protein. The sample consists of 550,000 to 800,000 distinct CDR3 sequences, roughly 13% of them appearing once. Sequences were derived from PBMCs, sampled before TCRalphabeta/CD19-depleted stem cell transplant. The V gene is TRBV4-1, the J gene TRBJ2-7; D unclear. The source of this sequence is a girl aged 2 to 10 with congenital amegakaryocytic thrombocytopenia, due to receive a stem cell transplant. The CDR3 reads CASSQGINYEQYF. The CDR3 DNA is TGCGCCAGCAGCCAAGGTATCAACTACGAGCAGTACTTC.